The next 22 T cell receptor beta chains were all read from a single sample in a study of human T cells and chemical hapten exposure. TCRdb re-analysed the RACE reads in MiXCR, keeping a single row per CDR3 protein. The sample holds some 110,000 distinct CDR3 sequences, around 10% seen once. Time point noted: pre-sensitization, week 0. The treatment here: therapeutic diphenylcyclopropenone sensitization with weekly scalp DPC. The source was whole blood, collected in connection with sensitization to the hapten diphenylcyclopropenone (DPC). Every receptor here comes from a woman in her fifties or sixties with alopecia areata. Some clones in this sample may be carry-over from other donors' samples.

This clonotype has a handful of counts. This chain connects TRBV28 to TRBJ2-2; D might be TRBD1 or TRBD2, each matching 5 bases. Germline V lookup: CDR1 MDHEN, CDR2 SYDVKM. CDR3 size: 13 residues. The V end lost 8 bases, the J end lost 12 bases, and 19 bases lay between the germline ends. CDR3 protein: CASESPPGPQLFF. The CDR3 DNA reads as TGTGCCAGCGAGTCTCCGCCGGGACCGCAGCTGTTTTTT.

CDR3 nucleotide sequence: TGTGCCAGCAGCTTAATTTTTAAGGGGCTCTCAGTCTCTGGGGCCAACGTCCTGACTTTC. Translated: CASSLIFKGLSVSGANVLTF. The chain uses TRBV7-9 and TRBJ2-6; possibly TRBD1 for D (5 bases). CDR3 length: 20 residues. CDR1 is SEHNR and CDR2 is FQNEAQ in the germline V gene (reference sequence). Deletions cut 2 bases from V and 0 bases from J, with 20 bases between.

In this sample, this clonotype turned up many times. This chain connects TRBV5-8 to TRBJ1-1; D unresolved. Germline V gene data show CDR1 as SGHTS and CDR2 as YDEGEE. V was shortened by 2 bases and J by 10 bases, with 3 bases between the two germline ends. This CDR3 is built from 9 residues. The CDR3 DNA sequence: TGTGCCAGCAGCTTACGAGCTTTCTTT. As protein: CASSLRAFF.

The table lists this clonotype with a few counts. This chain uses TRBV7-8 with TRBJ2-1; D remains unclear. CDR3 size: 16 residues. Trimming pared 4 bases from V and 3 bases from J, leaving 16 bases between. The germline CDR1 and CDR2 sequences are SGHVS and FQNEAQ. The DNA of the CDR3 is TGTGCCAGCAGCTCCGCGCCCCTTCTGGTCTACAATGAGCAGTTCTTC. Protein: CASSSAPLLVYNEQFF.

The rearrangement joins TRBV2 to TRBJ1-2; D unclear. Germline lookup yields CDR1 SNHLY and CDR2 FYNNEI. The CDR3 covers 12 residues. Trimming stripped 5 bases from V and 4 bases from J, with 8 bases between. The CDR3 DNA is TGTGCCAGCAGTTCTCGGACCTATGGCTACACCTTC. Its translation is CASSSRTYGYTF.

V usage is TRBV24-1 and J usage is TRBJ2-3; no clear D gene. Germline V gives CDR1 KGHDR, CDR2 SFDVKD. CDR3 length: 14 amino acids. Trimming stripped 3 bases from V and 3 bases from J, with 9 bases between. The CDR3 sequence: CATSDPKGTDTQYF. CDR3 DNA sequence: TGTGCCACCAGTGATCCAAAAGGGACAGATACGCAGTATTTT.

This clonotype was detected a few times. CDR3 nucleotides: TGTGCCAGCAGTGAACGGCAGAATAGCAATCAGCCCCAGCATTTT. Encoded protein: CASSERQNSNQPQHF. The V and J genes are TRBV2 and TRBJ1-5; D unresolved. CDR3 length: 15 residues. Germline-derived CDR1 and CDR2 are SNHLY and FYNNEI. Trimming removed 2 bases at V and 0 bases at J, with 8 bases between. Supplemented by reference TRBV2 and TRBJ1-5, the full variable domain reads EPEVTQTPSHQVTQMGQEVILRCVPISNHLYFYWYRQILGQKVEFLVSFYNNEISEKSEIFDDQFSVERPDGSNFTLKIRSTKLEDSAMYFCASSERQNSNQPQHFGDGTRLSIL.

This clonotype was observed at least ten times. In nucleotides, the CDR3 is TGTGCCAGCAGCCAAAGTATGGACACTGAAGCTTTCTTT. The encoded protein is CASSQSMDTEAFF. V and J are TRBV13 and TRBJ1-1; the D is unclear. There are 13 residues in the CDR3. CDR1 is PRHDT, CDR2 FYEKMQ, per germline (reference sequence). V shed 5 bases and J shed 3 bases, with 10 bases lying between them.

CDR3 in DNA: TGTGCCAGCAGCCAAACCCGATATCTAGCCACAGATACGCAGTATTTT. Translated: CASSQTRYLATDTQYF. This sequence joins TRBV14 and TRBJ2-3; possibly TRBD2 for D (5 bases). The CDR3 loop spans 16 amino acids. CDR1 is SGHDN and CDR2 is FVKESK in the germline V gene. Trimming took off 2 bases at V and 2 bases at J, with 14 bases between the two ends.

This clonotype was found many times. The chain is built from TRBV28 and TRBJ2-3, with D possibly being TRBD2 (6 bases). CDR3 length: 14 residues. Trimming pared 3 bases from V and 1 base from J, leaving 8 bases between. Looked up from germline, CDR1 is MDHEN and CDR2 is SYDVKM. The CDR3 region is CASSLPGGTDTQYF. The CDR3 DNA reads as TGTGCCAGCAGTTTGCCGGGGGGCACAGATACGCAGTATTTT.

The CDR3 sequence: CATSLGASNTGELFF. The CDR3 DNA reads TGTGCCACCTCCCTTGGGGCCTCGAACACCGGGGAGCTGTTTTTT. The chain carries TRBV24-1 and TRBJ2-2; possibly TRBD1 for D (5 bases). The length of the CDR3 is 15 residues. Germline values: CDR1 KGHDR, CDR2 SFDVKD. V gave up 9 bases and J gave up 0 bases, with 13 bases separating them.

Many counts were recorded for this clonotype. V and J are TRBV7-7 and TRBJ2-7; 7 nucleotides line up with TRBD2. CDR3 length: 14 residues. CDR1 and CDR2 from the germline V gene are SSHAT and FNYEAQ (reference sequence). J was trimmed by 5 bases and V by 5 bases; bases with no gene match: 9. CDR3 nucleotides: TGTGCCAGCAGCCGAAGCGGGACCGCAAACGAGCAGTACTTC. This translates into CASSRSGTANEQYF. Complete variable domain (other parts from reference TRBV7-7 and TRBJ2-7): GAGVSQSPRYKVTKRGQDVTLRCDPISSHATLYWYQQALGQGPEFLTYFNYEAQPDKSGLPSDRFSAERPEGSISTLTIQRTEQRDSAMYRCASSRSGTANEQYFGPGTRLTVT.

This clonotype has ten or more counts. The chain recombines TRBV10-3 with TRBJ2-4; D is unresolved. Germline V lookup: CDR1 ENHRY, CDR2 SYGVKD. This CDR3 has 16 residues. The V end was cut by 2 bases, the J end by 0 bases, with 11 bases between. The CDR3 region has the DNA TGTGCCATCAGTGAGGGAAGGGAACTAGCCAAAAACATTCAGTACTTC. This translates into CAISEGRELAKNIQYF.

This clonotype was detected only a few times. J is TRBJ2-3 and V is TRBV28, with 8 bases identical to TRBD2. Germline V gives CDR1 MDHEN, CDR2 SYDVKM. Trimming cost V 4 bases and J 0 bases; bases outside gene matches: 9. CDR3 length equals 17 residues. The CDR3 DNA is TGTGCCAGCAGTTACCCCCGGGAGGGAGCTAGCACAGATACGCAGTATTTT. Amino acid sequence: CASSYPREGASTDTQYF.

The genes are TRBV4-1 and TRBJ1-4; no clear D gene. From germline, CDR1 is MGHRA and CDR2 YSYEKL. This CDR3 comprises 15 residues. Trimming shortened V by 0 bases and J by 4 bases, and 9 bases separated the two germline ends. The CDR3 loop is CASSQEEQINEKLFF. CDR3 nucleotides: TGCGCCAGCAGCCAAGAGGAACAGATTAATGAAAAACTGTTTTTT.

This clonotype was picked up a small number of times. V usage is TRBV6-2 or TRBV6-3 and J usage is TRBJ2-2; 8 nucleotides agree with TRBD1. Germline values: CDR1 MNHEY, CDR2 SVGEGT. The CDR3 consists of 13 residues. The V segment lost 5 bases and the J segment 5 bases; nucleotides outside the gene matches: 1. The DNA of the CDR3 is TGTGCCAGCAGTCGGACAGGGACCGGGGAGCTGTTTTTT. The encoded protein is CASSRTGTGELFF.

In its sample, this clonotype was seen a few times. The genes are TRBV5-1 and TRBJ1-1; D not certain. Trimming stripped 0 bases from V and 4 bases from J, with 7 bases between. The germline gives CDR1 SGHRS, CDR2 YFSETQ. The CDR3 has 13 residues. The CDR3 sequence is CASSLGLVTEAFF. Written as DNA, the CDR3 is TGCGCCAGCAGCTTGGGTCTGGTCACTGAAGCTTTCTTT.

The table lists this clonotype with many counts. This rearrangement joins TRBV28 to TRBJ1-2; D gene unclear. The CDR3 consists of 11 residues. The V gene lost 6 bases and the J gene lost 2 bases, with 4 bases spanning the gap. Per the germline V gene, CDR1 is MDHEN and CDR2 is SYDVKM. The CDR3 sequence is CASSSNYGYTF. The CDR3 DNA sequence: TGTGCCAGCAGCTCCAACTATGGCTACACCTTC.

This rearrangement joins TRBV20-1 to TRBJ1-2; maybe TRBD1 (5 bases). This CDR3 contains 13 residues. Deletions cut 5 bases from V and 3 bases from J, with 13 bases between. Germline loops: CDR1 DFQATT, CDR2 SNEGSKA (reference sequence). The CDR3 protein is CSASGHLDYGYTF. The DNA of the CDR3 is TGCAGTGCTTCTGGACACCTCGACTATGGCTACACCTTC.

The chain combines TRBV6-2 or TRBV6-3 with TRBJ1-2; possibly TRBD1 for D (5 bases). Trimming shortened V by 5 bases and J by 7 bases, and 11 bases separated the two germline ends. Germline values: CDR1 MNHEY, CDR2 SVGEGT. The CDR3 has 12 amino acids. CDR3 nucleotide sequence: TGTGCCAGCAGTAGGGACGGACCTGGCTACACCTTC. This sequence encodes CASSRDGPGYTF.

The genes are TRBV6-5 and TRBJ2-1; D is undetermined. Trimming stripped 5 bases from V and 9 bases from J, with 11 bases between. Looked up from germline, CDR1 is MNHEY and CDR2 is SVGAGI. The CDR3 sequence is 12 residues long. CDR3 nucleotides: TGTGCCAGCAGTCCCTCCTGGGGTGAGCAGTTCTTC. Its translation: CASSPSWGEQFF.

The rearrangement joins TRBV27 to TRBJ1-1; 7 bases match TRBD1. Germline V lookup: CDR1 MNHEY, CDR2 SMNVEV (reference sequence). V dropped 3 bases and J dropped 4; count of bases not matched to a gene: 11. The CDR3 has 16 residues. The CDR3 sequence is CASSFYRSAGGTEAFF. The CDR3 DNA is TGTGCCAGCAGTTTTTATCGGTCTGCAGGGGGCACTGAAGCTTTCTTT.